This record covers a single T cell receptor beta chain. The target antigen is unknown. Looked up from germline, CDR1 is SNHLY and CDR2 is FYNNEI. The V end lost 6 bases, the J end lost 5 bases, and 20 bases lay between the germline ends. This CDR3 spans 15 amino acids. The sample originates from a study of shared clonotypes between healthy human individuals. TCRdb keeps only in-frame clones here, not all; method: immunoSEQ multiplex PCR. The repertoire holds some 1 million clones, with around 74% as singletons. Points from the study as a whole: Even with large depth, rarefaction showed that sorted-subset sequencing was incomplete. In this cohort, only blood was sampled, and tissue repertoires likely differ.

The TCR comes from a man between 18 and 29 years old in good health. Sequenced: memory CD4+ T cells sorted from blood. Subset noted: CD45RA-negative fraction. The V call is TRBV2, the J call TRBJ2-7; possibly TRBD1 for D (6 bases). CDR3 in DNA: TGTGCCAGCAGGGCACTCAGGGGTATCCCTCACGAGCAGTACTTC. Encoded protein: CASRALRGIPHEQYF.